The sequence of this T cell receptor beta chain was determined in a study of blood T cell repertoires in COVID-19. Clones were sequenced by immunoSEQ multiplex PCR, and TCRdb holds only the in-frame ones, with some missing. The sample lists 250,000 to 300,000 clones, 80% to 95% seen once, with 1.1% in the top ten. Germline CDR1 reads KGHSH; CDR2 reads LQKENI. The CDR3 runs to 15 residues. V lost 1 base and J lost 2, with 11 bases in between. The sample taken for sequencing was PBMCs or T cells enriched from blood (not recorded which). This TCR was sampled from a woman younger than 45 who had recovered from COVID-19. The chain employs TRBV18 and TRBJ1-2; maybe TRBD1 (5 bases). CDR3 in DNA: TGTGCCAGCTCACCACAGGGGAATCCAAACTATGGCTACACCTTC. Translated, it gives CASSPQGNPNYGYTF.